This T cell receptor beta chain was observed in a study of T cell repertoires in cytomegalovirus infection. Points from the study as a whole: HLA-C-restricted CMV-specific TCR beta clonotypes were dominant in the ex vivo response.

Via MiXCR, TCRdb re-called the reads, giving one row per CDR3 protein. The data contain roughly 76,000 distinct CDR3 sequences, roughly 3.6% of them singletons. This clonotype has a count of ten or more. Its antigen is unknown. The clonotype was recovered from a human donor in good health (CMV status not recorded). Some clones in this sample may be carry-over from other donors' samples. The material sequenced was PBMCs.

The CDR3 bases are TGTGCCAGCAGCTTAGGGCCTGAGACTGAAGCTTTCTTT. Protein: CASSLGPETEAFF. The chain has TRBV7-6 and TRBJ1-1; D is undetermined. CDR1 SGHVS and CDR2 FNYEAQ come from the germline V gene. The CDR3 spans 13 residues. V gave up 1 base and J gave up 5 bases, with 8 bases separating them.